Presented here are 29 T cell receptor beta chains from one specimen sequenced in a study of cytotoxic CD8 clonotypes in ibrutinib-treated CLL. Profiling relied on immunoSEQ multiplex PCR, and the TCRdb table lists in-frame clones only, not all of them. The sample lists around 140,000 clones, 65% to 85% occurring once. Material: PBMCs, obtained after 36 months of ibrutinib treatment. The receptors stem from a human donor with chronic lymphocytic leukemia.

The rearrangement links TRBV21-1 to TRBJ2-7; the table's D gene call, TRBD1, was not cross checked with the DNA. TRBV21-1 is noted as a pseudogene. The CDR3 covers 12 residues. In DNA form, the CDR3 reads TGTGCCAGATGCTGGGGGCTTCACGAGCAGTACTTC. Translation gives CARCWGLHEQYF.

The chain carries TRBV9 and TRBJ1-3; a possible D gene is TRBD1 (5 bases). This CDR3 is built from 17 residues. Trimming shortened V by 3 bases and J by 0 bases, and 16 bases separated the two germline ends. CDR1 is SGDLS, CDR2 YYNGEE, per germline. CDR3 amino acids: CASSELGVAYSGNTIYF. The DNA for the CDR3 is TGTGCCAGCAGCGAATTAGGGGTCGCATACTCTGGAAACACCATATATTTT.

The chain links TRBV7-2 to TRBJ1-1; no firm D call. V lost 5 bases to trimming and J lost 9 bases, with 16 bases between them. The CDR3 consists of 13 residues. CDR1 is SGHTA, CDR2 FQGNSA, per germline. The CDR3: CASSIWSGEKAFF. In nucleotides, the CDR3 is TGTGCCAGCAGCATATGGTCCGGGGAAAAAGCTTTCTTT.

This clone was seen a handful of times. This chain's CDR3 is CASEGGTGGYEQYF. The CDR3 DNA reads as TGTGCCAGCGAGGGTGGGACAGGCGGTTACGAGCAGTACTTC. The chain employs TRBV10-3 and TRBJ2-7; TRBD1 matches at 8 bases. Germline CDR1 reads ENHRY; CDR2 reads SYGVKD. Unmatched junction bases numbered 12, after V lost 10 bases and J lost 4 bases. The CDR3 covers 14 residues.

The table lists this clone with a few counts. Mismatch with germline at one junction end may stem from a read error. The V gene is TRBV18, the J gene TRBJ1-2; D unclear. Germline V gene lookup returns CDR1 KGHSH and CDR2 LQKENI. The CDR3 has 13 amino acids. DNA of the CDR3: TGTGCCACCTCAAGCTCGGCTCGCTATGGCTACACCTTC. It translates to CATSSSARYGYTF.

This sequence joins TRBV13 and TRBJ1-1; 7 nucleotides agree with TRBD1. After removal of 2 bases from V and 4 bases from J, the junction contained 4 bases not matched to a gene. Germline CDR1 is PRHDT and CDR2 is FYEKMQ (reference sequence). CDR3 length equals 14 residues. The CDR3 coding sequence is TGTGCCAGCAGCTTAACGTACAGGGGCACTGAAGCTTTCTTT. It encodes CASSLTYRGTEAFF.

This clone was recorded only once. The chain employs TRBV9 and TRBJ1-1; 8 bases fit TRBD1. This CDR3 region has 15 residues. With V trimmed by 4 bases and J by 3 bases, 8 bases remained unmatched. CDR1 is SGDLS, CDR2 YYNGEE, per germline. The CDR3 DNA is TGTGCCAGCAGCACCCGACAGGGGATTGACACTGAAGCTTTCTTT. This codes for CASSTRQGIDTEAFF.

The chain recombines TRBV12-5 with TRBJ2-3, with 11 positions matching TRBD2. Germline CDR1 and CDR2: LGHNT and FRNRAP. V was pared by 2 bases and J by 9 bases, with 13 bases of the junction left unmatched. The CDR3 is made up of 17 amino acids. The CDR3: CASGLFLAGGPRLTQYF. DNA for the CDR3: TGTGCTAGTGGTTTGTTCCTAGCGGGGGGCCCTAGGCTGACGCAGTATTTT. Supplemented by reference TRBV12-5 and TRBJ2-3, the full variable domain reads DARVTQTPRHKVTEMGQEVTMRCQPILGHNTVFWYRQTMMQGLELLAYFRNRAPLDDSGMPKDRFSAEMPDATLATLKIQPSEPRDSAVYFCASGLFLAGGPRLTQYFGPGTRLTVL.

This chain connects TRBV5-8 to TRBJ1-3, with D unclear. Germline CDR1 reads SGHTS; CDR2 reads YDEGEE. Trimming removed 1 base from V and 2 bases from J, with 10 bases in between. The CDR3 runs 15 residues. This chain's CDR3 is CASSLMAGAGNTIYF. The CDR3 DNA sequence: TGTGCCAGCAGCTTGATGGCTGGGGCTGGAAACACCATATATTTT.

The gene calls are TRBV5-1 and TRBJ2-1; 8 nucleotides align to TRBD2. Trimming removed 0 bases from V and 6 bases from J; junction bases left unmatched: 5. Germline V gives CDR1 SGHRS, CDR2 YFSETQ. This CDR3 is 15 amino acids long. The DNA of the CDR3 is TGCGCCAGCAGCTTGGTTTCGGGAGGGCCCAATGAGCAGTTCTTC. Amino acid sequence: CASSLVSGGPNEQFF.

The chain combines TRBV18 with TRBJ1-5; D may be TRBD1 (5 bases). Per the germline V gene, CDR1 is KGHSH and CDR2 is LQKENI. The CDR3 runs 14 residues. V lost 3 bases, J lost 5 bases, and 11 bases lay in between. CDR3 nucleotide sequence: TGTGCCAGCTCACCCTGGGACGGTGATCAGCCCCAGCATTTT. Translation: CASSPWDGDQPQHF. Full variable domain (remainder filled in from reference TRBV18 and TRBJ1-5): NAGVMQNPRHLVRRRGQEARLRCSPMKGHSHVYWYRQLPEEGLKFMVYLQKENIIDESGMPKERFSAEFPKEGPSILRIQQVVRGDSAAYFCASSPWDGDQPQHFGDGTRLSIL.

With respect to this clone: This sample includes further DNA sequences coding for the same CDR3. This chain connects TRBV18 to TRBJ2-5; D not certain. V was clipped by 3 bases and J by 1 base, with 9 bases between them. The germline V gene encodes CDR1 KGHSH and CDR2 LQKENI. The CDR3 totals 14 residues. The DNA for the CDR3 is TGTGCCAGCTCACCGTCCGGAACCCAAGAGACCCAGTACTTC. Translation gives CASSPSGTQETQYF.

The gene calls are TRBV7-9 and TRBJ2-3; D could derive from TRBD1 or TRBD2 (6 bases each). The length of the CDR3 is 11 residues. V dropped 2 bases and J dropped 11 bases, with 8 bases sitting between them. Per the germline V gene, CDR1 is SEHNR and CDR2 is FQNEAQ (reference sequence). CDR3 amino acids: CASSLRGEQYF. The CDR3 DNA is TGTGCCAGCAGCTTAAGGGGGGAGCAGTATTTT.

The V call is TRBV30, the J call TRBJ1-3; no clear D. V lost 8 bases and J 5 bases, leaving 10 bases between the germline ends. CDR1 GTSNPN and CDR2 SVGIG come from the germline V gene (reference sequence). This CDR3 spans 11 amino acids. This chain's CDR3 is CARQRRNTIYF. DNA for the CDR3: TGTGCCCGTCAGAGAAGAAACACCATATATTTT.

The V gene is TRBV27, the J gene TRBJ1-4, with D possibly TRBD1 on 6 matching bases. Deletions cut 5 bases from V and 4 bases from J, with 20 bases between. CDR3 length: 17 residues. Germline V gene data show CDR1 as MNHEY and CDR2 as SMNVEV (reference sequence). Here the CDR3 reads CASSIQRTQGFNEKLFF. The CDR3, as DNA: TGTGCCAGCAGTATACAACGGACACAGGGCTTTAATGAAAAACTGTTTTTT.

V gene TRBV7-9 combines with J gene TRBJ2-1, with D possibly matching TRBD2 (6 bases). This CDR3 region has 16 residues. V shed 3 bases and J shed 0 bases, with 12 bases lying between them. CDR1 SEHNR and CDR2 FQNEAQ come from the germline V gene (reference sequence). CDR3: CASSLPWDFSYNEQFF. The CDR3, as DNA: TGTGCCAGCAGCTTGCCTTGGGACTTCTCCTACAATGAGCAGTTCTTC.

The V call is TRBV5-1, the J call TRBJ1-2, with TRBD1 matching 8 bases. The CDR3 totals 14 residues. Germline CDR1 reads SGHRS; CDR2 reads YFSETQ. V lost 0 bases to trimming and J lost 4 bases; unmatched junction nucleotides: 2. CDR3 loop: CASSLGQGPYGYTF. CDR3 nucleotide sequence: TGCGCCAGCAGCTTGGGACAGGGGCCCTATGGCTACACCTTC.

This clone was detected only a few times. The gene calls are TRBV27 and TRBJ2-7; 11 bases line up with TRBD2. This CDR3 is 15 amino acids long. Germline assignment: CDR1 MNHEY and CDR2 SMNVEV (reference sequence). The V segment lost 5 bases and the J segment 9 bases; nucleotides outside the gene matches: 12. The CDR3 bases are TGTGCCAGCAGTCCTGGGTATAGCGGGAGGGAGAGGCAGTACTTC. Translated, it gives CASSPGYSGRERQYF.

This sequence joins TRBV6-5 and TRBJ1-1; a weak D match, TRBD1 (6 bases). The CDR3 runs to 14 residues. Germline lookup yields CDR1 MNHEY and CDR2 SVGAGI. V gave up 4 bases and J gave up 2 bases, with 11 bases separating them. CDR3 DNA sequence: TGTGCCAGCAGTTGGGGGGGCGACAACACTGAAGCTTTCTTT. Residues: CASSWGGDNTEAFF.

This clone was observed a few times. This sequence joins TRBV28 and TRBJ1-4, with D unclear. The CDR3 totals 12 residues. The ends were cut back, 5 bases at V and 5 bases at J, with 6 bases in the middle. Germline CDR1 MDHEN, CDR2 SYDVKM. CDR3 DNA: TGTGCCAGCAGTCGAGGCAATGAAAAACTGTTTTTT. It encodes CASSRGNEKLFF. The full variable domain, completed using reference TRBV28 and TRBJ1-4, is DVKVTQSSRYLVKRTGEKVFLECVQDMDHENMFWYRQDPGLGLRLIYFSYDVKMKEKGDIPEGYSVSREKKERFSLILESASTNQTSMYLCASSRGNEKLFFGSGTQLSVL.

The chain links TRBV28 to TRBJ1-1; D remains ambiguous. Germline assignment: CDR1 MDHEN and CDR2 SYDVKM. The CDR3 runs 17 residues. With 5 bases removed from V and 1 base from J, the gap between germline ends came to 20 bases. The CDR3 spells CASSEPTPEVPNTEAFF. The CDR3 DNA follows: TGTGCCAGCAGTGAGCCGACACCCGAAGTCCCGAACACTGAAGCTTTCTTT. Supplemented by reference TRBV28 and TRBJ1-1, the full variable domain reads DVKVTQSSRYLVKRTGEKVFLECVQDMDHENMFWYRQDPGLGLRLIYFSYDVKMKEKGDIPEGYSVSREKKERFSLILESASTNQTSMYLCASSEPTPEVPNTEAFFGQGTRLTVV.

The chain joins TRBV5-1 to TRBJ1-1; D gene unclear. Trimming stripped 7 bases from V and 4 bases from J, with 14 bases between. The V gene's germline CDR1 is SGHRS and CDR2 YFSETQ. This CDR3 is built from 13 residues. The CDR3 loop reads CASGRVGATEAFF. CDR3 sequence (DNA): TGCGCCAGCGGAAGAGTTGGTGCCACTGAAGCTTTCTTT.

This chain links TRBV7-9 with TRBJ1-1, with D perhaps TRBD1 (6 bases). Trimming took 4 bases from V and 5 from J, leaving 20 bases between them. This CDR3 spans 16 amino acids. Germline values: CDR1 SEHNR, CDR2 FQNEAQ (reference sequence). CDR3 residues: CASSYTGGGPVTEAFF. CDR3 nucleotide sequence: TGTGCCAGCAGCTACACGGGTGGGGGCCCGGTGACTGAAGCTTTCTTT.

This chain uses TRBV6-1 with TRBJ2-2; 11 bases are a match to TRBD2. Germline V gene sequence: CDR1 MNHNS, CDR2 SASEGT. V was pared by 5 bases and J by 4 bases, with 3 bases of the junction left unmatched. The CDR3 is made up of 15 amino acids. The DNA of the CDR3 is TGTGCCAGCAGTAAACTAGCGGGAGTCACCGGGGAGCTGTTTTTT. Its protein product is CASSKLAGVTGELFF.

The CDR3 here is CASSPRTGNEQFF. DNA of the CDR3: TGTGCCAGCAGCCCCCGGACAGGGAATGAGCAGTTCTTC. The chain carries TRBV11-3 and TRBJ2-1, with 8 bases identical to TRBD1. In germline, CDR1 is SGHNT, CDR2 YENEEA. V shed 5 bases and J 7 bases; nucleotides not matched to a gene: 4. The CDR3 sequence is 13 residues long.

The CDR3 loop reads CASSGTRSSYEQYF. The CDR3 coding sequence is TGTGCCAGCAGCGGGACTAGAAGCTCCTACGAGCAGTACTTC. The rearrangement joins TRBV2 to TRBJ2-7, with 8 bases identical to TRBD2. CDR1 and CDR2 (germline): SNHLY, FYNNEI. CDR3 length: 14 amino acids. V lost 6 bases, J lost 0 bases, and 4 bases stayed unmatched.

The V gene is TRBV2, the J gene TRBJ1-1; no reliable D call. Trimming stripped 2 bases from V and 5 bases from J, with 12 bases between. The CDR3 length is 14 residues. Germline V CDR1 and CDR2: SNHLY, FYNNEI. CDR3 residues: CASSERRGYTEAFF. CDR3 coding DNA: TGTGCCAGCAGTGAAAGAAGAGGTTATACTGAAGCTTTCTTT.

V gene TRBV30 combines with J gene TRBJ2-2, with 8 bases that match TRBD1. Germline V gene data show CDR1 as GTSNPN and CDR2 as SVGIG (reference sequence). CDR3 length equals 15 residues. J lost 4 bases, V lost 3 bases, and 7 bases had no gene match. CDR3: CAWRDPGQATGELFF. In DNA form, the CDR3 reads TGTGCCTGGAGGGATCCGGGACAGGCCACCGGGGAGCTGTTTTTT. The whole variable domain, remainder taken from reference TRBV30 and TRBJ2-2, is SQTIHQWPATLVQPVGSPLSLECTVEGTSNPNLYWYRQAAGRGLQLLFYSVGIGQISSEVPQNLSASRPQDRQFILSSKKLLLSDSGFYLCAWRDPGQATGELFFGEGSRLTVL.

The chain is built from TRBV5-1 and TRBJ2-1; 11 nucleotides line up with TRBD2. The CDR3 loop spans 18 amino acids. The V gene's germline CDR1 is SGHRS and CDR2 YFSETQ. V shed 1 base, J shed 6 bases, and the junction held 12 bases outside the gene matches. The CDR3 loop reads CASSLSLAGGPLTNEQFF. CDR3 DNA: TGCGCCAGCAGCTTGTCGCTAGCGGGGGGTCCCCTCACCAATGAGCAGTTCTTC.